Listed here are 17 T cell receptor beta chains from one sample, sequenced in a study of blood T cell repertoires in COVID-19. The protocol was immunoSEQ multiplex PCR, while the TCRdb copy is restricted to in-frame clones and leaves out a portion. The table has roughly 200,000 clones, more than 75% seen once. Sample: peripheral blood. The receptors shown here come from a woman between 50 and 59 years old with active or convalescent COVID-19.

This chain joins TRBV21-1 and TRBJ2-1; the table calls TRBD2, which could not be checked here. TRBV21-1 is assigned pseudogene status. This CDR3 is built from 19 residues. CDR3 DNA: TGTGCCAGCAGCAAAGACGTAGCGGGGGGCCCTACTCCCTACAATGAGCAGTTCTTC. Amino acid sequence: CASSKDVAGGPTPYNEQFF.

This clone was seen a handful of times. The chain uses TRBV18 and TRBJ1-1, with D maybe TRBD1 (5 bases). Trimming cost V 2 bases and J 0 bases, with 7 bases left between them. Germline-derived CDR1 and CDR2 are KGHSH and LQKENI. The CDR3 has 14 amino acids. The CDR3: CASSPRQMNTEAFF. Written as DNA, the CDR3 is TGTGCCAGCTCACCAAGACAGATGAACACTGAAGCTTTCTTT. The complete variable domain, with remaining parts taken from reference TRBV18 and TRBJ1-1, reads NAGVMQNPRHLVRRRGQEARLRCSPMKGHSHVYWYRQLPEEGLKFMVYLQKENIIDESGMPKERFSAEFPKEGPSILRIQQVVRGDSAAYFCASSPRQMNTEAFFGQGTRLTVV.

The chain carries TRBV12-3 or TRBV12-4 and TRBJ2-3; maybe TRBD1 (5 bases). Trimming stripped 5 bases from V and 4 bases from J, with 7 bases between. This CDR3 has 12 amino acids. CDR3: CASSPRADTQYF. CDR3 in DNA: TGTGCCAGCAGTCCCAGGGCAGATACGCAGTATTTT.

The genes are TRBV5-1 and TRBJ2-5, with 11 bases fitting TRBD2. This CDR3 region has 15 residues. V dropped 6 bases and J dropped 5; count of bases not matched to a gene: 9. Per germline, CDR1 SGHRS and CDR2 YFSETQ. CDR3 nucleotides: TGCGCCAGCAATTTAGCGGGAGGGCCGGGGGAGACCCAGTACTTC. Translation: CASNLAGGPGETQYF.

The rearrangement uses TRBV19 and TRBJ1-5; TRBD1 is a possible D gene (6 bases). The CDR3 spans 15 residues. The V and J ends lost 7 bases and 0 bases respectively, with 13 bases between them. The V gene's germline CDR1 is LNHDA and CDR2 SQIVND (reference sequence). CDR3 DNA: TGTGCCAGTATTACAACAGGGATTAGCAATCAGCCCCAGCATTTT. Encoded protein: CASITTGISNQPQHF.

The CDR3 nucleotides read TGTGCCAGTAGTATGAAGGCGAGAGGCTCCTACAATGAGCAGTTCTTC. Translating it yields CASSMKARGSYNEQFF. The chain combines TRBV19 with TRBJ2-1, with no clear D. V dropped 3 bases and J dropped 0 bases, with 12 bases sitting between them. The V gene's germline CDR1 is LNHDA and CDR2 SQIVND (reference sequence). This CDR3 is 16 amino acids long. The variable domain in full, completed from reference TRBV19 and TRBJ2-1, reads DGGITQSPKYLFRKEGQNVTLSCEQNLNHDAMYWYRQDPGQGLRLIYYSQIVNDFQKGDIAEGYSVSREKKESFPLTVTSAQKNPTAFYLCASSMKARGSYNEQFFGPGTRLTVL.

The chain recombines TRBV6-5 with TRBJ1-2; no clear D gene. V was clipped by 5 bases and J by 8 bases, with 12 bases between them. The CDR3 has 12 residues. Germline-derived CDR1 and CDR2 are MNHEY and SVGAGI. CDR3 in DNA: TGTGCCAGCAGTCCCGCTCTGGGCGGCTACACCTTC. It translates to CASSPALGGYTF.

This chain connects TRBV6-6 to TRBJ1-4; TRBD1 is a possible D gene (6 bases). Looked up from germline, CDR1 is MNHNY and CDR2 is SVGAGI (reference sequence). The CDR3 has 16 residues. Trimming took off 2 bases at V and 0 bases at J, with 10 bases between the two ends. The CDR3 is CASSYRGQSTNEKLFF. The CDR3 DNA is TGTGCCAGCAGTTACAGAGGACAGTCAACTAATGAAAAACTGTTTTTT.

The genes are TRBV9 and TRBJ1-2; a possible D gene is TRBD1 (6 bases). The CDR3 spans 14 residues. The germline V gene has CDR1 SGDLS and CDR2 YYNGEE. Trimming removed 0 bases at V and 8 bases at J, with 14 bases between. The CDR3 sequence: CASSVGAGVGGYTF. The CDR3 coding sequence is TGTGCCAGCAGCGTAGGCGCAGGGGTAGGAGGCTACACCTTC.

This clone was observed a few times. The chain recombines TRBV2 with TRBJ1-6, with D possibly being TRBD1 (5 bases). V was cut by 7 bases and J by 10 bases, with 14 bases left in between. The CDR3 runs 13 residues. Germline loops: CDR1 SNHLY, CDR2 FYNNEI. In DNA, the CDR3 is TGTGCCAGCATCGAACAGGAAGGATCACCCCTCCACTTT. Its translation: CASIEQEGSPLHF. Together with reference TRBV2 and TRBJ1-6, the CDR3 gives the full variable domain: EPEVTQTPSHQVTQMGQEVILRCVPISNHLYFYWYRQILGQKVEFLVSFYNNEISEKSEIFDDQFSVERPDGSNFTLKIRSTKLEDSAMYFCASIEQEGSPLHFGNGTRLTVT.

This rearrangement joins TRBV6-5 to TRBJ2-1, with D unclear. V lost 6 bases, J lost 6 bases, and 12 bases lay in between. The CDR3 covers 13 residues. CDR1 and CDR2 from the germline V gene are MNHEY and SVGAGI. The CDR3 bases are TGTGCCAGCAGGATACGCGCGAGCAATGAGCAGTTCTTC. Translating gives CASRIRASNEQFF.

The chain has TRBV20-1 and TRBJ1-3; D unclear. The CDR3 length is 15 residues. CDR1 is DFQATT and CDR2 is SNEGSKA in the germline V gene (reference sequence). The V and J ends lost 3 bases and 0 bases respectively, with 12 bases between them. CDR3 bases: TGCAGTGCTAGTATAGCAGACCGCTCTGGAAACACCATATATTTT. It yields the protein CSASIADRSGNTIYF.

The chain joins TRBV9 to TRBJ1-3, with D unclear. This CDR3 region has 15 residues. The V end lost 4 bases, the J end lost 11 bases, and 22 bases lay between the germline ends. Germline V gene sequence: CDR1 SGDLS, CDR2 YYNGEE. CDR3 DNA sequence: TGTGCCAGCAGCCCCATTAACGGAGGGCCAGAGGCCATATATTTT. Protein: CASSPINGGPEAIYF.

This clone was detected only once. The V gene is TRBV14, the J gene TRBJ2-7; TRBD2 matches at 8 bases. Germline trimming cut 3 bases from V and 4 bases from J; bases unmatched to any gene: 11. The germline gives CDR1 SGHDN, CDR2 FVKESK. There are 16 residues in the CDR3. CDR3 DNA: TGTGCCAGCAGCCAGTCAATTTCGGGGGGGCGGTACGAGCAGTACTTC. This translates into CASSQSISGGRYEQYF.

The V gene is TRBV5-6, the J gene TRBJ2-2; possible D gene TRBD2, 5 bases. The V gene lost 4 bases and the J gene lost 3 bases, with 10 bases spanning the gap. Germline values: CDR1 SGHDT, CDR2 YYEEEE. The CDR3 length is 14 residues. This CDR3 is CASSPILDTGELFF. In DNA form, the CDR3 reads TGTGCCAGCAGCCCAATACTAGACACCGGGGAGCTGTTTTTT. Supplemented by reference TRBV5-6 and TRBJ2-2, the full variable domain reads DAGVTQSPTHLIKTRGQQVTLRCSPKSGHDTVSWYQQALGQGPQFIFQYYEEEERQRGNFPDRFSGHQFPNYSSELNVNALLLGDSALYLCASSPILDTGELFFGEGSRLTVL.

This rearrangement joins TRBV5-6 to TRBJ1-1; D possibly corresponds to TRBD1 (5 bases). Between the trimmed V and J ends, which lost 4 bases and 8 bases, there was a span of 12 bases. Germline V CDR1 and CDR2: SGHDT, YYEEEE. The length of the CDR3 is 12 residues. CDR3: CASSLQGLEAFF. The DNA of the CDR3 is TGTGCCAGCAGCCTTCAGGGACTGGAAGCTTTCTTT.

The J gene is TRBJ2-3, the V gene TRBV5-1, with TRBD2 matching 11 bases. The CDR3 has 16 amino acids. Trimming removed 0 bases from V and 3 bases from J; junction bases left unmatched: 3. The germline CDR1 and CDR2 sequences are SGHRS and YFSETQ. The CDR3, as DNA: TGCGCCAGCAGCTTGGTGGCTAGCGGGGGGACAGATACGCAGTATTTT. Translated, it gives CASSLVASGGTDTQYF.